The 27 T cell receptor beta chains reported below all come from one sample, sequenced in a study of blood T cells in healthy people across ages. Primed by a sample-barcoded 5' primer and a J-beta primer mix, a second PCR proceeded for about 7 to 12 cycles. TCRdb used MiXCR to reprocess the 5' RACE reads, holding one entry per CDR3 protein. In the table there are fewer than 700,000 distinct CDR3 sequences, around 41% of which are singletons. The sequenced material came from blood. The receptors shown here come from a man older than 75 in good health.

The chain employs TRBV5-1 and TRBJ2-2, with D perhaps matching TRBD1 or TRBD2 (6 bases each). This CDR3 is 15 amino acids long. The ends were cut back, 3 bases at V and 0 bases at J, with 9 bases in the middle. Germline values: CDR1 SGHRS, CDR2 YFSETQ. The CDR3, as DNA: TGCGCCAGCAGCTGGGGGGCAGCGAACACCGGGGAGCTGTTTTTT. Translating gives CASSWGAANTGELFF.

The chain employs TRBV20-1 and TRBJ1-1; possibly TRBD1 for D (6 bases). This CDR3 region has 14 residues. Trimming removed 5 bases at V and 0 bases at J, with 13 bases between. Looked up from germline, CDR1 is DFQATT and CDR2 is SNEGSKA (reference sequence). CDR3 residues: CSAWGAGMNTEAFF. Here the CDR3 DNA reads TGCAGTGCTTGGGGGGCTGGGATGAACACTGAAGCTTTCTTT.

The rearrangement joins TRBV6-2 or TRBV6-3 to TRBJ2-3; the match to TRBD2 covers 8 bases. Germline CDR1 reads MNHEY; CDR2 reads SVGEGT. The V segment lost 6 bases and the J segment 4 bases; nucleotides outside the gene matches: 9. CDR3 size: 15 residues. Written as DNA, the CDR3 is TGTGCCAGCAGACCAAGCGGGAGTAATGCAGATACGCAGTATTTT. Its translation: CASRPSGSNADTQYF.

This clonotype was counted between two and nine times. CDR3: CASSEGTSEETQYF. The CDR3 nucleotides read TGTGCCAGCAGTGAGGGGACTTCCGAAGAGACCCAGTACTTC. The V and J genes are TRBV2 and TRBJ2-5; tentatively, D is TRBD2 (6 bases). The CDR3 loop spans 14 amino acids. Germline CDR1 SNHLY, CDR2 FYNNEI. Trimming pared 3 bases from V and 3 bases from J, leaving 11 bases between.

This rearrangement joins TRBV6-2 or TRBV6-3 to TRBJ1-2, with D hard to call. V gave up 5 bases and J gave up 4 bases, with 11 bases separating them. This CDR3 has 13 residues. Germline CDR1 reads MNHEY; CDR2 reads SVGEGT. The CDR3 DNA reads TGTGCCAGCAGTCCAGGCGGACCCTATGGCTACACCTTC. This translates into CASSPGGPYGYTF.

This clonotype was counted at least ten times. The rearrangement joins TRBV20-1 to TRBJ2-7, with a possible D match to TRBD1 (5 bases). Germline CDR1 is DFQATT and CDR2 is SNEGSKA (reference sequence). V was trimmed by 4 bases and J by 4 bases, leaving 14 bases between them. The CDR3 length is 13 residues. CDR3 region: CSAKGRGRYEQYF. CDR3 nucleotides: TGCAGTGCTAAAGGAAGGGGTCGGTACGAGCAGTACTTC.

This clonotype was picked up one time. This could be a read error, since a much larger clone is one nucleotide away. This chain joins TRBV29-1 and TRBJ2-5; 9 bases map to TRBD1. The CDR3 extends over 14 amino acids. Germline-derived CDR1 and CDR2 are SQVTM and ANQGSEA. Trimming took 6 bases from V and 9 from J; bases not matched to a gene: 14. CDR3 in amino acids: CSVDVAGQGSAQYF. CDR3 bases: TGCAGCGTGGATGTGGCGGGACAGGGTTCGGCCCAGTACTTC.

The table lists this clonotype with a count of one. CDR3 sequence: CASSFRTEPGQPQHF. The CDR3 region has the DNA TGTGCCAGCAGTTTTCGGACAGAGCCAGGACAGCCCCAGCATTTT. This chain links TRBV28 with TRBJ1-5, with D possibly matching TRBD1 (6 bases). The V gene lost 3 bases and the J gene lost 7 bases, with 16 bases spanning the gap. The CDR3 has 15 amino acids. Germline CDR1 and CDR2: MDHEN and SYDVKM.

The chain uses TRBV29-1 and TRBJ2-1; no clear D. Germline values: CDR1 SQVTM, CDR2 ANQGSEA. The CDR3 covers 12 residues. The V end was cut by 4 bases, the J end by 5 bases, with 9 bases between. The CDR3 coding sequence is TGCAGCGTTGTGGGCAGAGACAATGAGCAGTTCTTC. It is translated as CSVVGRDNEQFF.

This clonotype was recorded many times. The chain links TRBV20-1 to TRBJ2-7; TRBD1 matches 9 bases. The CDR3 contains 13 residues. With 4 bases clipped from V and 5 bases from J, the junction kept 6 bases outside the gene matches. CDR1 is DFQATT, CDR2 SNEGSKA, per germline (reference sequence). CDR3 amino acids: CSANGQGKDEQYF. The CDR3 DNA is TGCAGTGCTAACGGACAGGGGAAGGACGAGCAGTACTTC.

The chain carries TRBV6-6 and TRBJ2-5; TRBD1 agrees at 9 bases. The V gene's germline CDR1 is MNHNY and CDR2 SVGAGI (reference sequence). The length of the CDR3 is 14 residues. With V trimmed by 5 bases and J by 5 bases, 6 bases remained unmatched. CDR3 sequence reads: CASSDGQGTETQYF. In nucleotides, the CDR3 is TGTGCCAGCAGTGATGGACAGGGGACGGAGACCCAGTACTTC.

This chain joins TRBV6-5 and TRBJ2-2; 13 bases fit TRBD2. The V gene end was trimmed by 4 bases and the J gene end by 8 bases; junction bases not matched to a gene: 7. Germline loops: CDR1 MNHEY, CDR2 SVGAGI. The CDR3 consists of 16 residues. In DNA, the CDR3 is TGTGCCAGCAGTTCCCGGACTAGCGGGAGATTTGGGGAGCTGTTTTTT. This sequence encodes CASSSRTSGRFGELFF.

This clonotype was observed a few times. This chain uses TRBV14 with TRBJ2-1; D call uncertain. The CDR3 is 15 amino acids. Germline V gives CDR1 SGHDN, CDR2 FVKESK. The V end was cut by 2 bases, the J end by 8 bases, with 16 bases between. In nucleotides, the CDR3 is TGTGCCAGCAGCCAACGGGTCACTTTGGCGGATGAGCAGTTCTTC. This encodes CASSQRVTLADEQFF. The full variable domain, completed using reference TRBV14 and TRBJ2-1, is EAGVTQFPSHSVIEKGQTVTLRCDPISGHDNLYWYRRVMGKEIKFLLHFVKESKQDESGMPNNRFLAERTGGTYSTLKVQPAELEDSGVYFCASSQRVTLADEQFFGPGTRLTVL.

The chain links TRBV20-1 to TRBJ2-3; TRBD2 matches at 9 bases. The CDR3 totals 14 residues. CDR1 and CDR2 from the germline V gene are DFQATT and SNEGSKA (reference sequence). CDR3 amino acids: CGTRGGALADTQYF. The CDR3 DNA reads as TGCGGTACGCGCGGGGGGGCCCTGGCAGATACGCAGTATTTT.

This clonotype is a singleton in its sample. The gene calls are TRBV4-3 and TRBJ1-3, with D possibly matching TRBD1 (6 bases). Between the trimmed V and J ends, which lost 2 bases and 0 bases, there was a span of 20 bases. Germline-derived CDR1 and CDR2 are LGHNA and YSLEER. This CDR3 contains 19 residues. Here the CDR3 reads CASSQFGRGLPSSGNTIYF. The DNA for the CDR3 is TGCGCCAGCAGCCAATTCGGCAGGGGCTTACCTTCCTCTGGAAACACCATATATTTT.

The genes are TRBV21-1 and TRBJ1-5; the table's D gene call, TRBD1, was not cross checked with the DNA. TRBV21-1 is shown as a pseudogene. The CDR3 covers 17 residues. Written as DNA, the CDR3 is TGTGCCAGCCGACCCGGGACAGGAGTCATAGGCAATCAGCCCCAGCATTTT. This codes for CASRPGTGVIGNQPQHF.

This clonotype has just a few counts. The chain carries TRBV7-2 and TRBJ2-7; 8 bases line up with TRBD2. Trimming took 0 bases from V and 7 from J; bases not matched to a gene: 8. In germline, CDR1 is SGHTA, CDR2 FQGNSA. This CDR3 is 15 amino acids long. The CDR3 DNA follows: TGTGCCAGCAGCTTAGCGAGCGGGGGCCGTGGGGAGCAGTACTTC. It encodes CASSLASGGRGEQYF.

This clonotype occurred a few times. It may be a read error: a sequence one base away is much more abundant. V is TRBV6-6 and J is TRBJ2-3; D remains ambiguous. Germline V CDR1 and CDR2: MNHNY, SVGAGI (reference sequence). The V end was cut by 3 bases, the J end by 5 bases, with 3 bases between. The CDR3 has 11 residues. CDR3 coding DNA: TGTGCCAGCAGTTATATAGATACGCAGTATTTT. It is translated as CASSYIDTQYF.

The table lists this clonotype with a few counts. The chain couples TRBV7-2 to TRBJ2-7; 7 positions match TRBD2. CDR3 length equals 15 residues. Losses at the gene ends were 3 bases for V and 1 base for J; bases not matched to a gene: 6. Germline lookup yields CDR1 SGHTA and CDR2 FQGNSA. The CDR3 DNA is TGTGCCAGCAGCTTCGGTAGCGGGCGATCCTACGAGCAGTACTTC. It codes for CASSFGSGRSYEQYF.

The chain uses TRBV10-1 and TRBJ2-7, with 8 bases matching TRBD2. V lost 3 bases and J lost 4; bases outside the gene matches: 5. Germline V gene data show CDR1 as WNHNN and CDR2 as SYGVQD (reference sequence). The CDR3 is 14 residues long. The DNA for the CDR3 is TGCGCCAGCAGTGAAACAGCGGGAGTGTACGAGCAGTACTTC. It is translated as CASSETAGVYEQYF.

There are many counts of this clonotype. V is TRBV2 and J is TRBJ1-5, with TRBD1 matching 7 bases. This CDR3 comprises 14 residues. Germline values: CDR1 SNHLY, CDR2 FYNNEI. J lost 4 bases, V lost 2 bases, and 2 bases had no gene match. CDR3 amino acids: CASSEMTGNQPQHF. CDR3 nucleotides: TGTGCCAGCAGTGAAATGACAGGGAATCAGCCCCAGCATTTT.

This clonotype showed up just a few times. The chain carries TRBV14 and TRBJ2-2, with D perhaps matching TRBD2 (6 bases). CDR1 is SGHDN, CDR2 FVKESK, per germline. CDR3 size: 14 residues. Between the trimmed V and J ends, which lost 5 bases and 4 bases, there was a span of 11 bases. In DNA form, the CDR3 reads TGTGCCAGCAGCATCCGGGAGACCACCGGGGAGCTGTTTTTT. It specifies CASSIRETTGELFF.

This chain links TRBV4-2 with TRBJ1-2, with 9 bases that match TRBD1. Looked up from germline, CDR1 is LGHNA and CDR2 is YNFKEQ. V lost 8 bases to trimming and J lost 3 bases; unmatched junction nucleotides: 4. CDR3 length: 13 amino acids. The CDR3 nucleotides read TGTGCCAGCTGGGACAGGGAAGACTATGGCTACACCTTC. Protein: CASWDREDYGYTF.

About this clonotype itself: A much larger clonotype is one base distant, so this may be a read error. The V gene is TRBV7-2, the J gene TRBJ2-7; D tentatively reads TRBD1 or TRBD2 (5 bases each). V dropped 0 bases and J dropped 0 bases, with 15 bases sitting between them. The CDR3 loop spans 17 amino acids. Germline V gene lookup returns CDR1 SGHTA and CDR2 FQGNSA. The CDR3 DNA follows: TGTGCCAGCAGCTTAGCTGGTGGGGGTGCCCTCTCCTACGAGCAGTACTTC. This gives the protein CASSLAGGGALSYEQYF.

This chain joins TRBV6-1 and TRBJ1-2; TRBD1 matches at 7 bases. CDR3 length: 12 residues. The germline V gene encodes CDR1 MNHNS and CDR2 SASEGT. V lost 3 bases, J lost 8 bases, and 3 bases stayed unmatched. DNA of the CDR3: TGTGCCAGCAGTGATGGAGGGGGCGGCTACACCTTC. This codes for CASSDGGGGYTF.

This chain uses TRBV11-2 with TRBJ2-1; either TRBD1 or TRBD2 may fit D (5 bases each). CDR1 is SGHAT, CDR2 FQNNGV, per germline. The CDR3 contains 15 residues. Between the trimmed V and J ends, which lost 1 base and 6 bases, there was a span of 13 bases. The CDR3 DNA reads as TGTGCCAGCAGCTTAGTTCGGGGCGCAGGCAATGAGCAGTTCTTC. As protein: CASSLVRGAGNEQFF.

Of note for this clonotype: A read error may be the cause here, since a much bigger clone is one base away. This chain links TRBV29-1 with TRBJ2-7, with TRBD2 matching over 8 bases. V lost 6 bases, J lost 9 bases, and 13 bases stayed unmatched. Germline V CDR1 and CDR2: SQVTM, ANQGSEA. The CDR3 totals 13 residues. CDR3 DNA sequence: TGCAGCGTCAGGGGACTAGAAGGAGAGATGCAGTACTTC. Amino acid sequence: CSVRGLEGEMQYF.